The sequence of this T cell receptor beta chain was determined in a study of T cells in tuberculosis. The study's findings and limits: Active tuberculosis alpha repertoires lay closer to GMM-specific TCRs than controls'.

Time point meaning: new active TB diagnosis, blood taken before or within 7 days of starting treatment. In the case of this clone: Its antigen is not known.

Assay used: immunoSEQ multiplex PCR; TCRdb lists only in-frame clones, some missing. The data show around 49,000 clones, 90% to 95% seen once. Germline CDR1 SQVTM, CDR2 ANQGSEA. The CDR3 contains 11 residues. The V and J ends lost 8 bases and 9 bases respectively, with 16 bases between them. V usage is TRBV29-1 and J usage is TRBJ1-2; D not certain. This specimen consisted of PBMCs, obtained at tuberculosis diagnosis. The sequence came from an adult with tuberculosis. The CDR3 nucleotides are TGCAGCTCCGCCTATTCGGGTAGCTACACCTTC. Translated: CSSAYSGSYTF.